The entry below describes one T cell receptor beta chain. The data were produced by immunoSEQ multiplex PCR, yet TCRdb's version contains in-frame clones alone and is incomplete. The repertoire holds about 72,000 clones, with over 85% as singletons. Germline CDR1 is SGHAT and CDR2 is FQDESV (reference sequence). Losses at the gene ends were 5 bases for V and 5 bases for J; bases not matched to a gene: 7. The CDR3 contains 14 residues. The sample comes from a study of blood T cell repertoires in COVID-19. On the study more broadly: From T cells, B-cell-depleted T cells, or PBMCs came the material, which was cDNA or gDNA.

This chain uses TRBV11-1 with TRBJ2-5; TRBD1 agrees at 8 bases. The specimen was peripheral blood. This TCR came from a human donor in a cohort sampled during active COVID-19. CDR3 residues: CASSQQGARETQYF. CDR3 in DNA: TGTGCCAGCAGCCAGCAGGGGGCGCGGGAGACCCAGTACTTC.